This note documents a single T cell receptor (beta chain) sequence. Data came from immunoSEQ multiplex PCR; TCRdb stores just in-frame clones and leaves some out. Of some 130,000 clones in the sample, roughly 80% were seen once. The study drew participants aged 18 to 89 years from under 30 US areas. Each recovered donor of Cohort 3 presented with two negative PCRs, clearance, or symptom resolution. The entry originates in a study of blood T cell repertoires in COVID-19. Sequenced: PBMCs or T cells enriched from blood (not recorded which). The sequence came from a woman aged 45 to 65 who had recovered from COVID-19.

The CDR3 nucleotides are TGTGCCAGCAGTTTCGGGCACGCGGGACCCCGAAACAATGAGCAGTTCTTC. Its protein product is CASSFGHAGPRNNEQFF. This chain connects TRBV28 to TRBJ2-1, with D possibly being TRBD2 (6 bases). The CDR3 loop spans 17 amino acids. Germline V lookup: CDR1 MDHEN, CDR2 SYDVKM. V gave up 3 bases and J gave up 5 bases, with 20 bases separating them.